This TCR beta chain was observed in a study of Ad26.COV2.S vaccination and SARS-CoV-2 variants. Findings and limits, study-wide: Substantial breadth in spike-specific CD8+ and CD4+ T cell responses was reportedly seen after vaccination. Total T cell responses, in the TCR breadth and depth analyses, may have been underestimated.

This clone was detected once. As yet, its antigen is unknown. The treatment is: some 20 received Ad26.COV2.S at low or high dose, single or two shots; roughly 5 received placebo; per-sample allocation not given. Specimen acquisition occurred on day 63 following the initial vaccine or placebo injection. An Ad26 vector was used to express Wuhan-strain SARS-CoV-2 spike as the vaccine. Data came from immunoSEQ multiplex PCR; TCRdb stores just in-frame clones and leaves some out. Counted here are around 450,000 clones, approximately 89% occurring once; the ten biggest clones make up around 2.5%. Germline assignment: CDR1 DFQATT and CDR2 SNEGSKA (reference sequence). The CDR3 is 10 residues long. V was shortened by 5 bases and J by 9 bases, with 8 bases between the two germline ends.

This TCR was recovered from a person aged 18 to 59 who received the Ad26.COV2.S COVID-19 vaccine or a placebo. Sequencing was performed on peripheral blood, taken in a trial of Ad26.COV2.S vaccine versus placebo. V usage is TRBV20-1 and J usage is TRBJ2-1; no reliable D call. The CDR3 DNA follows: TGCAGTGCTCTGGTAGGTGAGCAGTTCTTC. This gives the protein CSALVGEQFF.